Below, 27 T cell receptor beta chains from the same sample are listed, as sequenced in a study of radiotherapy plus CTLA-4 blockade in lung cancer (dated by TCRdb to 2017 to 2018). Libraries were made using the immunoSEQ multiplex PCR assay. TCRdb provides this immuneACCESS table in a form limited to in-frame rearrangements. Some clones are lacking; in checked studies, under half of them reflect an unresolved V gene, and why the rest are absent is not known. The sample table holds 110,000 or so clones, of which approximately 84% were seen once. 4.5% to 6.5% of the sample is taken by the ten largest. Sequenced here: peripheral blood, sampled from a patient treated with radiotherapy plus ipilimumab. Source of these receptors: a human donor with non-small cell lung cancer who had a partial response to radiotherapy plus ipilimumab.

The chain has TRBV9 and TRBJ1-2; weak D call: TRBD1 (5 bases). V lost 3 bases and J lost 8, with 11 bases in between. Per the germline V gene, CDR1 is SGDLS and CDR2 is YYNGEE. The length of the CDR3 is 12 residues. In DNA form, the CDR3 reads TGTGCCAGCAGCGGGGGCGCGGAAGGCTACACCTTC. This sequence encodes CASSGGAEGYTF.

By share, this clone counts as medium-sized (0.01 to 0.1%). This chain joins TRBV18 and TRBJ1-3, with 8 bases fitting TRBD1. V dropped 4 bases and J dropped 3; count of bases not matched to a gene: 11. In germline, CDR1 is KGHSH, CDR2 LQKENI. This CDR3 has 17 residues. As DNA, the CDR3 is TGTGCCAGCTCACTCAACGCAGGGGGCTTTGATGGAAACACCATATATTTT. Translating it yields CASSLNAGGFDGNTIYF. Supplemented by reference TRBV18 and TRBJ1-3, the full variable domain reads NAGVMQNPRHLVRRRGQEARLRCSPMKGHSHVYWYRQLPEEGLKFMVYLQKENIIDESGMPKERFSAEFPKEGPSILRIQQVVRGDSAAYFCASSLNAGGFDGNTIYFGEGSWLTVV.

About this clone itself: The same CDR3 arises from other DNA sequences in this sample as well. V usage is TRBV28 and J usage is TRBJ2-3, with no clear D. The CDR3 contains 11 residues. V was clipped by 2 bases and J by 6 bases, with 3 bases between them. Germline values: CDR1 MDHEN, CDR2 SYDVKM. CDR3 DNA sequence: TGTGCCAGCAGTTTACGGGATACGCAGTATTTT. It specifies CASSLRDTQYF.

The chain links TRBV4-3 to TRBJ2-1, with 13 positions matching TRBD2. Germline trimming cut 2 bases from V and 3 bases from J; bases unmatched to any gene: 4. Germline-derived CDR1 and CDR2 are LGHNA and YSLEER. This CDR3 region has 17 residues. The CDR3 sequence: CASSQRTSGRLYNEQFF. CDR3 nucleotides: TGCGCCAGCAGCCAACGGACTAGCGGGAGACTCTACAATGAGCAGTTCTTC.

The CDR3 reads CASSAQGAGSKNIQYF. The CDR3, as DNA: TGCGCCAGCAGCGCCCAGGGGGCGGGGTCCAAAAACATTCAGTACTTC. The chain combines TRBV5-1 with TRBJ2-4; 8 bases align to TRBD1. Germline V lookup: CDR1 SGHRS, CDR2 YFSETQ. The CDR3 totals 16 residues. With 4 bases clipped from V and 2 bases from J, the junction kept 8 bases outside the gene matches.

The chain joins TRBV28 to TRBJ2-2; 8 bases align to TRBD1. V lost 2 bases to trimming and J lost 5 bases; unmatched junction nucleotides: 4. This CDR3 has 15 residues. The germline V gene encodes CDR1 MDHEN and CDR2 SYDVKM. The CDR3 protein is CASSLMRQGTGELFF. In DNA form, the CDR3 reads TGTGCCAGCAGTTTAATGCGACAGGGGACCGGGGAGCTGTTTTTT.

V usage is TRBV19 and J usage is TRBJ1-5; D remains ambiguous. The V end was cut by 2 bases, the J end by 7 bases, with 12 bases between. Germline loops: CDR1 LNHDA, CDR2 SQIVND (reference sequence). The CDR3 covers 14 residues. CDR3 sequence: CASSIPGVWQPQHF. The CDR3 nucleotides read TGTGCCAGTAGTATACCCGGGGTTTGGCAGCCCCAGCATTTT. The complete variable domain, with remaining parts taken from reference TRBV19 and TRBJ1-5, reads DGGITQSPKYLFRKEGQNVTLSCEQNLNHDAMYWYRQDPGQGLRLIYYSQIVNDFQKGDIAEGYSVSREKKESFPLTVTSAQKNPTAFYLCASSIPGVWQPQHFGDGTRLSIL.

The chain has TRBV29-1 and TRBJ2-3; TRBD2 agrees at 14 bases. The CDR3 spans 19 residues. Losses at the gene ends were 1 base for V and 1 base for J; bases not matched to a gene: 10. Germline V gene lookup returns CDR1 SQVTM and CDR2 ANQGSEA. The CDR3 DNA follows: TGCAGCGTTGAAGGTGGACTAGCGGGAGGCATCCTGCGCACAGATACGCAGTATTTT. As protein: CSVEGGLAGGILRTDTQYF.

The chain is built from TRBV18 and TRBJ1-2, with 9 bases lining up with TRBD1. V gave up 4 bases and J gave up 10 bases; unmatched junction bases: 7. Germline V CDR1 and CDR2: KGHSH, LQKENI. The CDR3 runs to 13 residues. The CDR3 region is CASSRTGGDDYTF. CDR3 in DNA: TGTGCCAGCTCACGAACAGGGGGCGATGACTACACCTTC.

V is TRBV11-2 and J is TRBJ1-4, with D possibly TRBD1 on 5 matching bases. The germline V gene encodes CDR1 SGHAT and CDR2 FQNNGV. Trimming removed 8 bases from V and 7 bases from J, with 11 bases in between. The CDR3 is 12 residues long. CDR3 residues: CASSAQGEKLFF. Written as DNA, the CDR3 is TGTGCCAGCTCCGCCCAGGGTGAAAAACTGTTTTTT.

This clone was detected a few times. The chain links TRBV5-4 to TRBJ2-7, with 7 bases that match TRBD1. The J segment lost 7 bases and the V segment lost 4 bases, leaving 11 bases of the junction unmatched. This CDR3 contains 14 residues. Per germline, CDR1 SGHNT and CDR2 YYREEE (reference sequence). CDR3 nucleotides: TGTGCCAGCAGCCCCGTGAGGGGGCTGGGAGAGCAGTACGTC. Protein sequence: CASSPVRGLGEQYV.

The chain combines TRBV29-1 with TRBJ2-3; 8 bases align to TRBD2. CDR1 SQVTM and CDR2 ANQGSEA come from the germline V gene. The CDR3 contains 14 residues. Unmatched junction bases numbered 9, after V lost 7 bases and J lost 3 bases. The CDR3 spells CSAGTRIGTDTQYF. The CDR3 DNA is TGCAGCGCTGGGACTAGGATTGGTACAGATACGCAGTATTTT.

The chain couples TRBV2 to TRBJ2-3, with D possibly matching TRBD2 (5 bases). CDR1 SNHLY and CDR2 FYNNEI come from the germline V gene. This CDR3 comprises 16 residues. The ends were cut back, 4 bases at V and 0 bases at J, with 14 bases in the middle. CDR3 nucleotide sequence: TGTGCCAGCAGTGCCCTGGAGGTTGGCAGCACAGATACGCAGTATTTT. Translation gives CASSALEVGSTDTQYF. Filled out from reference TRBV2 and TRBJ2-3, the complete variable domain reads EPEVTQTPSHQVTQMGQEVILRCVPISNHLYFYWYRQILGQKVEFLVSFYNNEISEKSEIFDDQFSVERPDGSNFTLKIRSTKLEDSAMYFCASSALEVGSTDTQYFGPGTRLTVL.

The chain links TRBV27 to TRBJ1-2; 8 nucleotides agree with TRBD1. V dropped 3 bases and J dropped 7; count of bases not matched to a gene: 7. The V gene's germline CDR1 is MNHEY and CDR2 SMNVEV (reference sequence). The CDR3 spans 14 residues. For the CDR3, the DNA is TGTGCCAGCAGTTTCCGTACAGGGACAGGTGGCTACACCTTC. Translated, it gives CASSFRTGTGGYTF.

This chain uses TRBV19 with TRBJ2-3, with D perhaps matching TRBD2 (6 bases). Per germline, CDR1 LNHDA and CDR2 SQIVND (reference sequence). The CDR3 runs 13 residues. The ends were cut back, 8 bases at V and 0 bases at J, with 9 bases in the middle. Here the CDR3 reads CASRGTSTDTQYF. The CDR3 DNA reads TGTGCCAGTCGCGGGACTAGCACAGATACGCAGTATTTT.

The chain has TRBV7-9 and TRBJ2-1; 9 positions agree with TRBD1. The CDR3 is 15 amino acids. Germline CDR1 is SEHNR and CDR2 is FQNEAQ (reference sequence). V shed 5 bases and J 5 bases; nucleotides not matched to a gene: 7. The CDR3 is CASSTTGTGHNEQFF. CDR3 DNA: TGTGCCAGCAGCACTACCGGGACAGGGCACAATGAGCAGTTCTTC.

The chain is built from TRBV7-9 and TRBJ1-1; D gene uncertain. CDR1 and CDR2 (germline): SEHNR, FQNEAQ (reference sequence). CDR3 length equals 14 residues. Deletions cut 0 bases from V and 2 bases from J, with 7 bases between. In DNA, the CDR3 is TGTGCCAGCAGCTTAGCGCGGGCTAACACTGAAGCTTTCTTT. The encoded protein is CASSLARANTEAFF. The full variable domain, its missing parts supplied by reference TRBV7-9 and TRBJ1-1, is DTGVSQNPRHKITKRGQNVTFRCDPISEHNRLYWYRQTLGQGPEFLTYFQNEAQLEKSRLLSDRFSAERPKGSFSTLEIQRTEQGDSAMYLCASSLARANTEAFFGQGTRLTVV.

The chain is built from TRBV5-4 and TRBJ1-3; D not certain. The CDR3 runs to 15 residues. The germline gives CDR1 SGHNT, CDR2 YYREEE (reference sequence). Trimming stripped 4 bases from V and 0 bases from J, with 11 bases between. CDR3 sequence: CASSRSRGSGNTIYF. The DNA for the CDR3 is TGTGCCAGCAGCCGAAGCCGGGGCTCTGGAAACACCATATATTTT.

The chain combines TRBV4-2 with TRBJ1-4, with 9 bases aligning to TRBD1. CDR3 length: 15 amino acids. V lost 4 bases and J lost 1; bases outside the gene matches: 1. In germline, CDR1 is LGHNA, CDR2 YNFKEQ. Written as DNA, the CDR3 is TGTGCCAGCAGCCCGGACAGGGGAACTAATGAAAAACTGTTTTTT. This codes for CASSPDRGTNEKLFF.

V usage is TRBV27 and J usage is TRBJ1-2; 7 bases are a match to TRBD1. Germline CDR1 MNHEY, CDR2 SMNVEV (reference sequence). This CDR3 spans 16 amino acids. V shed 2 bases and J 5 bases; nucleotides not matched to a gene: 11. This CDR3 reads CASSLTRPQGVYGYTF. CDR3 DNA: TGTGCCAGCAGTTTAACCAGGCCGCAGGGGGTTTATGGCTACACCTTC.

The rearrangement uses TRBV30 and TRBJ1-1; D perhaps matches TRBD1 (6 bases). CDR1 is GTSNPN and CDR2 is SVGIG in the germline V gene (reference sequence). The CDR3 has 14 residues. The V end lost 2 bases, the J end lost 5 bases, and 15 bases lay between the germline ends. The CDR3 nucleotides are TGTGCCTGGAGTCTTCAGGGGAGTTGGACTGAAGCTTTCTTT. This codes for CAWSLQGSWTEAFF.

This clone was counted a single time. CDR3 sequence: CASSPGQYNEQFF. CDR3 coding DNA: TGTGCCAGCTCACCGGGACAGTACAATGAGCAGTTCTTC. The rearrangement joins TRBV18 to TRBJ2-1; 7 bases align to TRBD1. The J segment lost 4 bases and the V segment lost 3 bases, leaving 0 bases of the junction unmatched. CDR1 and CDR2 from the germline V gene are KGHSH and LQKENI. The CDR3 sequence is 13 residues long.

This clone was seen only a few times. The chain is built from TRBV9 and TRBJ2-3; D remains unclear. This CDR3 is built from 12 residues. Trimming removed 1 base from V and 4 bases from J, with 4 bases in between. Looked up from germline, CDR1 is SGDLS and CDR2 is YYNGEE. The CDR3 loop reads CASSVSPDTQYF. CDR3 in DNA: TGTGCCAGCAGCGTAAGCCCAGATACGCAGTATTTT.

This chain links TRBV5-1 with TRBJ2-5; 7 bases line up with TRBD1. Unmatched junction bases numbered 3, after V lost 4 bases and J lost 0 bases. Germline-derived CDR1 and CDR2 are SGHRS and YFSETQ. The CDR3 sequence is 14 residues long. The CDR3 DNA reads TGCGCCAGCAGCGGGGACAGCTACCAAGAGACCCAGTACTTC. Translation gives CASSGDSYQETQYF.

This sequence joins TRBV6-5 and TRBJ1-2, with TRBD1 identical over 8 bases. After removal of 7 bases from V and 3 bases from J, the junction contained 4 bases not matched to a gene. The CDR3 spans 13 residues. Germline V gene data show CDR1 as MNHEY and CDR2 as SVGAGI. CDR3 sequence: CASTQGVDYGYTF. The CDR3 nucleotides read TGTGCCAGCACACAGGGGGTGGACTATGGCTACACCTTC.

This chain joins TRBV11-1 and TRBJ1-1, with a tentative D call TRBD1 (6 bases). V was clipped by 8 bases and J by 1 base, with 14 bases between them. CDR1 and CDR2 (germline): SGHAT, FQDESV (reference sequence). CDR3 length: 14 amino acids. The CDR3 sequence is CASAPGTPNTEAFF. The CDR3 bases are TGTGCCAGCGCCCCCGGGACACCGAACACTGAAGCTTTCTTT.

Here the CDR3 DNA reads TGTGCCAGCAGTGAAGGGTCAGGGGCCGGCTCCTACGAGCAGTACTTC. Amino acid sequence: CASSEGSGAGSYEQYF. The chain couples TRBV27 to TRBJ2-7, with D possibly TRBD1 on 6 matching bases. CDR1 MNHEY and CDR2 SMNVEV come from the germline V gene (reference sequence). This CDR3 region has 16 residues. With 5 bases removed from V and 0 bases from J, the gap between germline ends came to 17 bases.